The 25 T cell receptor beta chains given below trace back to one sample, sequenced in a study of response to subunit inactivated influenza vaccine listed by TCRdb under 2018. Library creation used RT-PCR. The sequencer listed for this sample is Illumina HiSeq 2500. TCRdb reran the public reads through fastp at Q25 and MiXCR, keeping productive beta chains. Each entry merges the rows of one CDR3 protein and shows their most common DNA and genes. The sample contains hundreds of thousands of distinct CDR3 sequences, roughly 12% of them found a single time. The ten largest clones add up to 10% to 13% of the sample. The sequences come from PBMCs from blood, collected on the day of vaccination. All receptors derive from a man between 50 and 59 years old who received an inactivated influenza vaccine. Donor details come from another sample of the same person, matched by shared clones.

This sequence joins TRBV7-2 and TRBJ2-1; no clear D. This CDR3 is 16 amino acids long. Looked up from germline, CDR1 is SGHTA and CDR2 is FQGNSA. Trimming removed 0 bases from V and 4 bases from J, with 13 bases in between. This CDR3 reads CASSLAGARSYNEQFF. Written as DNA, the CDR3 is TGTGCCAGCAGCTTAGCGGGCGCACGATCGTACAATGAGCAGTTCTTC.

The rearrangement uses TRBV12-3 or TRBV12-4 and TRBJ1-4; TRBD1 aligns across 9 bases. The CDR3 has 14 amino acids. The ends lost 6 bases at V and 7 bases at J; junction bases unmatched: 6. The CDR3 sequence is CASRQPGQGEKLFF. CDR3 nucleotides: TGTGCCAGCAGACAGCCGGGACAGGGTGAAAAACTGTTTTTT.

This clonotype was seen at least ten times. The chain is built from TRBV29-1 and TRBJ2-5; D is perhaps TRBD2 (5 bases). The germline gives CDR1 SQVTM, CDR2 ANQGSEA. V lost 7 bases to trimming and J lost 2 bases, with 17 bases between them. The CDR3 contains 14 residues. The CDR3 sequence is CSARGLGPQETQYF. CDR3 sequence (DNA): TGCAGCGCCCGAGGGCTTGGGCCTCAAGAGACCCAGTACTTC.

The gene calls are TRBV6-1 and TRBJ1-4; D unclear. Trimming removed 5 bases at V and 8 bases at J, with 21 bases between. The CDR3 extends over 16 amino acids. CDR1 and CDR2 from the germline V gene are MNHNS and SASEGT. Here the CDR3 DNA reads TGTGCCAGCAGTCCTCTGGGCCGGCCTCCGGGCGAAAAACTGTTTTTT. Translated, it gives CASSPLGRPPGEKLFF.

This clonotype came up many times. This sequence joins TRBV7-2 and TRBJ1-1; D might be TRBD1 (6 bases). Trimming took 5 bases from V and 3 from J, leaving 13 bases between them. In germline, CDR1 is SGHTA, CDR2 FQGNSA. CDR3 length equals 14 residues. The CDR3 loop is CASSPFGQYTEAFF. CDR3 bases: TGTGCCAGCAGCCCCTTCGGACAGTACACTGAAGCTTTCTTT.

The chain uses TRBV7-9 and TRBJ1-4; D is ambiguous. Trimming removed 6 bases from V and 2 bases from J, with 10 bases in between. The CDR3 is 14 residues long. Germline values: CDR1 SEHNR, CDR2 FQNEAQ (reference sequence). The CDR3 DNA sequence: TGTGCCAGCAGGAGGATAGAGACTAATGAAAAACTGTTTTTT. Its protein product is CASRRIETNEKLFF. The full variable domain, rest sourced from reference TRBV7-9 and TRBJ1-4, is DTGVSQNPRHKITKRGQNVTFRCDPISEHNRLYWYRQTLGQGPEFLTYFQNEAQLEKSRLLSDRFSAERPKGSFSTLEIQRTEQGDSAMYLCASRRIETNEKLFFGSGTQLSVL.

The chain's CDR3 is CASSLGRGRDTEAFF. CDR3 coding DNA: TGTGCCAGCAGCTTGGGCAGGGGGCGCGACACTGAAGCTTTCTTT. The rearrangement links TRBV5-4 to TRBJ1-1; 8 bases agree with TRBD1. After removal of 0 bases from V and 3 bases from J, the junction contained 4 bases not matched to a gene. Germline loops: CDR1 SGHNT, CDR2 YYREEE (reference sequence). The CDR3 spans 15 residues.

This clonotype has a count of ten or more. This chain links TRBV5-1 with TRBJ2-1, with D tentatively TRBD1 (5 bases). Germline CDR1 SGHRS, CDR2 YFSETQ. Deletions cut 0 bases from V and 0 bases from J, with 10 bases between. The CDR3 has 16 amino acids. In nucleotides, the CDR3 is TGCGCCAGCAGCTTGGGGGGCCAGAGCTCCTACAATGAGCAGTTCTTC. Protein sequence: CASSLGGQSSYNEQFF.

The genes are TRBV3-1 and TRBJ2-3; D possibly corresponds to TRBD1 (5 bases). The V end was cut by 5 bases, the J end by 0 bases, with 12 bases between. The CDR3 loop spans 15 amino acids. Germline V lookup: CDR1 LGHDT, CDR2 YNNKEL (reference sequence). CDR3 in amino acids: CASSKVGQSTDTQYF. CDR3 DNA: TGTGCCAGCAGCAAAGTGGGGCAGAGCACAGATACGCAGTATTTT.

This chain links TRBV20-1 with TRBJ1-5; D gene unclear. V was trimmed by 0 bases and J by 1 base, leaving 10 bases between them. Germline lookup yields CDR1 DFQATT and CDR2 SNEGSKA (reference sequence). The CDR3 is 15 amino acids. DNA for the CDR3: TGCAGTGCTAGAGATTACGGGCTGAGCAATCAGCCCCAGCATTTT. Amino acids: CSARDYGLSNQPQHF.

This clonotype was recorded a few times. The chain recombines TRBV5-1 with TRBJ2-1; 8 nucleotides line up with TRBD2. The J segment lost 3 bases and the V segment lost 1 base, leaving 12 bases of the junction unmatched. The CDR3 extends over 18 amino acids. Germline V gene data show CDR1 as SGHRS and CDR2 as YFSETQ. CDR3 bases: TGCGCCAGCAGCTTGCGCGGTAGCGGGAACGTATTCTACAATGAGCAGTTCTTC. It yields the protein CASSLRGSGNVFYNEQFF.

The V and J genes are TRBV18 and TRBJ1-1; D might be TRBD1 (5 bases). The germline CDR1 and CDR2 sequences are KGHSH and LQKENI. Trimming removed 1 base from V and 0 bases from J, with 15 bases in between. The CDR3 consists of 17 residues. The CDR3 spells CASSPQSGGWMNTEAFF. CDR3 sequence (DNA): TGTGCCAGCTCACCACAGTCGGGGGGATGGATGAACACTGAAGCTTTCTTT.

V and J are TRBV6-2 or TRBV6-3 and TRBJ2-5; weak D call: TRBD1 (5 bases). V gave up 2 bases and J gave up 1 base, with 14 bases separating them. The CDR3 loop spans 16 amino acids. Per the germline V gene, CDR1 is MNHEY and CDR2 is SVGEGT. The DNA for the CDR3 is TGTGCCAGCAGTTACCCCCCAGGGATGGTCCAAGAGACCCAGTACTTC. It codes for CASSYPPGMVQETQYF.

The chain couples TRBV14 to TRBJ2-7, with D perhaps given as TRBD1 or TRBD2 (5 bases each). Germline V gene data show CDR1 as SGHDN and CDR2 as FVKESK. CDR3 length: 14 residues. Trimming removed 0 bases from V and 2 bases from J, with 8 bases in between. DNA of the CDR3: TGTGCCAGCAGCCAAGAGGGGGTCACCTACGAGCAGTACTTC. Translated: CASSQEGVTYEQYF.

This clonotype has a count of ten or more. The chain employs TRBV5-1 and TRBJ1-4; TRBD1 agrees at 8 bases. The germline gives CDR1 SGHRS, CDR2 YFSETQ. V was pared by 3 bases and J by 6 bases, with 7 bases of the junction left unmatched. This CDR3 spans 15 amino acids. The CDR3 nucleotides read TGCGCCAGCAGCTCCCCCGGGACAGGCGATGAAAAACTGTTTTTT. Amino acids: CASSSPGTGDEKLFF.

This chain uses TRBV10-2 with TRBJ1-3, with 8 positions matching TRBD1. The ends lost 5 bases at V and 2 bases at J; junction bases unmatched: 5. Germline assignment: CDR1 WSHSY and CDR2 SAAADI. CDR3 size: 15 residues. Here the CDR3 reads CASSFQGAAGNTIYF. In nucleotides, the CDR3 is TGCGCCAGCAGTTTTCAGGGGGCGGCTGGAAACACCATATATTTT.

This rearrangement joins TRBV3-1 to TRBJ1-1, with no clear D. Trimming left V 4 bases short and J 7 bases short, with 16 bases between. This CDR3 is 14 amino acids long. In germline, CDR1 is LGHDT, CDR2 YNNKEL (reference sequence). This CDR3 reads CASSPLSRGFEAFF. In nucleotides, the CDR3 is TGTGCCAGCAGCCCTCTTTCGCGAGGGTTTGAAGCTTTCTTT. The whole variable domain, remainder taken from reference TRBV3-1 and TRBJ1-1, is DTAVSQTPKYLVTQMGNDKSIKCEQNLGHDTMYWYKQDSKKFLKIMFSYNNKELIINETVPNRFSPKSPDKAHLNLHINSLELGDSAVYFCASSPLSRGFEAFFGQGTRLTVV.

This rearrangement joins TRBV7-9 to TRBJ1-2, with TRBD1 as a possible D gene (5 bases). The germline CDR1 and CDR2 sequences are SEHNR and FQNEAQ (reference sequence). Between the trimmed V and J ends, which lost 1 base and 8 bases, there was a span of 8 bases. This CDR3 is 12 amino acids long. The DNA of the CDR3 is TGTGCCAGCAGCTTAGGCAGGGACGGCTACACCTTC. This sequence encodes CASSLGRDGYTF. The full variable domain, with the rest looked up from reference TRBV7-9 and TRBJ1-2, is DTGVSQNPRHKITKRGQNVTFRCDPISEHNRLYWYRQTLGQGPEFLTYFQNEAQLEKSRLLSDRFSAERPKGSFSTLEIQRTEQGDSAMYLCASSLGRDGYTFGSGTRLTVV.

The chain combines TRBV2 with TRBJ2-7; tentative D call: TRBD2 (6 bases). The germline V and J ends were trimmed by 3 bases and 0 bases, with 12 bases remaining between them. The CDR3 has 15 residues. The V gene's germline CDR1 is SNHLY and CDR2 FYNNEI. In DNA, the CDR3 is TGTGCCAGCAGTGAGGGACTTTTCCGCTCCTACGAGCAGTACTTC. The encoded protein is CASSEGLFRSYEQYF. Variable domain in full (rest from reference TRBV2 and TRBJ2-7): EPEVTQTPSHQVTQMGQEVILRCVPISNHLYFYWYRQILGQKVEFLVSFYNNEISEKSEIFDDQFSVERPDGSNFTLKIRSTKLEDSAMYFCASSEGLFRSYEQYFGPGTRLTVT.

V usage is TRBV6-2 or TRBV6-3 and J usage is TRBJ2-7; D may be TRBD1 or TRBD2 (5 bases each). Germline assignment: CDR1 MNHEY and CDR2 SVGEGT. V was shortened by 2 bases and J by 1 base, with 18 bases between the two germline ends. The CDR3 totals 17 residues. DNA for the CDR3: TGTGCCAGCAGTTACCCGGGTTCGGGGCGCCGGTCCTACGAGCAGTACTTC. It is translated as CASSYPGSGRRSYEQYF.

The chain carries TRBV6-1 and TRBJ1-2, with D tentatively TRBD1 (6 bases). CDR3 length equals 15 residues. Germline-derived CDR1 and CDR2 are MNHNS and SASEGT. The V and J ends lost 5 bases and 4 bases respectively, with 17 bases between them. In DNA, the CDR3 is TGTGCCAGCAGTATGAAGTTAACAGGGACCTATGGCTACACCTTC. Residues: CASSMKLTGTYGYTF.

The chain carries TRBV29-1 and TRBJ2-5, with 12 bases aligning to TRBD1. V was clipped by 6 bases and J by 2 bases; unmatched bases: 4. Germline V gene lookup returns CDR1 SQVTM and CDR2 ANQGSEA. The CDR3 runs to 14 residues. The CDR3: CSVRDRGRQETQYF. The CDR3 coding sequence is TGCAGCGTCCGGGACAGGGGGCGTCAAGAGACCCAGTACTTC.

This clonotype was recorded a few times. The chain employs TRBV7-6 and TRBJ2-5; the D gene is possibly TRBD2 (5 bases). The CDR3 has 15 amino acids. The V and J ends lost 0 bases and 2 bases respectively, with 10 bases between them. The germline gives CDR1 SGHVS, CDR2 FNYEAQ. The CDR3 sequence: CASSLASGYQETQYF. The CDR3 DNA is TGTGCCAGCAGCTTAGCGTCGGGGTATCAAGAGACCCAGTACTTC.

This rearrangement joins TRBV15 to TRBJ2-5; a possible D gene is TRBD1 (6 bases). V lost 8 bases, J lost 3 bases, and 13 bases lay in between. Germline values: CDR1 LNHNV, CDR2 YYDKDF (reference sequence). The CDR3 sequence is 13 residues long. The chain's CDR3 is CATGARQEETQYF. DNA for the CDR3: TGTGCCACCGGGGCCAGACAGGAAGAGACCCAGTACTTC.

This chain uses TRBV20-1 with TRBJ2-7; TRBD2 matches 10 bases. Looked up from germline, CDR1 is DFQATT and CDR2 is SNEGSKA (reference sequence). The CDR3 sequence is 17 residues long. J was trimmed by 3 bases and V by 2 bases; bases with no gene match: 13. The CDR3 here is CSARTQESSGRYYEQYF. In DNA, the CDR3 is TGCAGTGCTAGAACTCAGGAGAGTAGCGGGAGGTACTACGAGCAGTACTTC.